This T cell receptor beta chain was observed in a study of CD8+ T cells in alopecia areata (dated by TCRdb to the late 2010s). Broadly, across the study: Treated patients were enrolled in an open-label pilot trial of oral tofacitinib at 5 to 10 mg twice daily for moderate-to-severe alopecia areata. TCRbeta CDR3 regions were amplified by immunoSEQ multiplex PCR with 35 Vbeta forward and 13 Jbeta reverse primers. Scalp clonality was compared across normal scalp (n=4), patchy alopecia areata scalp (n=8), and alopecia totalis/universalis scalp (n=8). In both human patients and the C3H/HeJ mouse model, the study applied high-throughput TCRbeta sequencing to look at T cell clonal expansion in alopecia areata. The RNA source kit depended on sample type: the PAXgene miRNA kit for fixed scalp, the miRNeasy kit for PBMCs, and the RNeasy kit for mouse skin. In humans, TCRbeta sequencing was performed on scalp tissue and on sorted CD4+ and CD8+ peripheral blood T cells from healthy controls and from patients with patchy or totalis/universalis alopecia areata. Tofacitinib was given for 6 to 18 months, followed by 6 months of follow-up off drug to assess delayed response and recurrence. Biopsies were taken from tofacitinib-treated patients at baseline and again at 4 and 24 weeks into treatment, and several of those patients also had a later scalp biopsy. What the research found in general, with its limitations: Higher clonality and more expanded CD8+ clones were observed in lesional scalp than in normal scalp, particularly in alopecia totalis/universalis, a finding suggestive of antigenic drive. Resident alphabeta T cells in normal human skin are also sequenced, complicating scalp TCR repertoire analysis, unlike mouse skin dominated by gammadelta T cells. Shared TCR sequences between patients were less evident than in mice, which may be partly attributable to HLA diversity in the patient population.

Counted from cysteine to phenylalanine, this CDR3 has 13 amino acids. Kept here is only the CDR3 DNA, which spans 39 bases and is read in frame from base 1. V and J are trimmed by 6 bases and 8 bases, and the gene matches miss 6 bases of the junction. The germline V gene specifies SQVTM as CDR1 and ANQGSEA as CDR2. With respect to this clone: This receptor's antigen is unknown. Nothing much larger sits one base from this clone, and base qualities are not available.

According to the study, the label for this sample's time point signals: baseline before oral tofacitinib. Lesional scalp punch biopsies and peripheral blood were obtained from alopecia areata patients. PBMCs were isolated by density centrifugation and stained for CD3, CD4 and CD8, and CD4+ and CD8+ T cells were sorted on a FACSAria. Libraries were made using the immunoSEQ multiplex PCR assay. RNA was extracted from all samples and reverse transcribed into cDNA as template for TCR sequencing. First-strand cDNA was synthesized with SuperScript III using a 2:1 mix of oligo-dT and random hexamers. A synthetic immune receptor repertoire was used to assess amplification bias, and residual bias was removed computationally. From the authors' description of their analysis: Raw reads were preprocessed for error removal, and CDR3 was defined according to IMGT conventions as running from the conserved cysteine to phenylalanine. Clonality was computed as 1 minus the Shannon entropy, with the entropy normalized by log2 of the number of productive unique TCRs. CD4 or CD8 identity of scalp clones was inferred by cross-referencing scalp TCRbeta sequences with sorted blood CD4 and CD8 repertoires. In TCRdb, the immuneACCESS table is reduced to in-frame sequences with V and J assigned. These tables do not hold every clone; where another copy was compared, an unresolved V gene accounts for under half, and the others remain unexplained. V and J calls plus clone size are reproduced from that table; the DNA served to infer D and trimming. This sample holds some 200,000 clones; over 50% were observed only once. Roughly 14% of the sample is taken by the ten largest.

The rearrangement combines TRBV29-1 with TRBJ1-6; 8 bases in the middle match TRBD1. The sample was CD4+ T cells sorted from blood, taken at week 0. The sequence came from a human donor with alopecia areata. CDR3 loop: CSVADRGDSPLHF. The DNA sequence reads TGCAGCGTGGCCGACAGGGGAGATTCACCCCTCCACTTT.